This T cell receptor beta chain was documented in a study of blood T cell repertoires in COVID-19. The wider study: COVID-19 samples from acute and convalescent phases originated in the United States, Italy and Spain. Sample material is recorded as cDNA or gDNA derived from T cells, B-cell-depleted T cells, or PBMCs.

This CDR3 comprises 13 residues. V gave up 2 bases and J gave up 8 bases, with 12 bases separating them. The germline V gene encodes CDR1 LNHDA and CDR2 SQIVND (reference sequence). Study processing details: Estimates of nucleated cell counts were drawn from the amplification of reference gene primers. Sequenced by immunoSEQ multiplex PCR; TCRdb stores in-frame clones only, minus some. The DNA was the basis for D and trimming; V, J and clone size are from that table. The profile shows around 88,000 clones, about 88% of them singletons. The source of this sequence is a woman at least 80 years old with acute or convalescent COVID-19. Sequencing was performed on peripheral blood. The chain joins TRBV19 to TRBJ1-2; no reliable D call. DNA of the CDR3: TGTGCCAGTAGTATACCGGGAGTGCGGGGCTACACCTTC. Protein product: CASSIPGVRGYTF.